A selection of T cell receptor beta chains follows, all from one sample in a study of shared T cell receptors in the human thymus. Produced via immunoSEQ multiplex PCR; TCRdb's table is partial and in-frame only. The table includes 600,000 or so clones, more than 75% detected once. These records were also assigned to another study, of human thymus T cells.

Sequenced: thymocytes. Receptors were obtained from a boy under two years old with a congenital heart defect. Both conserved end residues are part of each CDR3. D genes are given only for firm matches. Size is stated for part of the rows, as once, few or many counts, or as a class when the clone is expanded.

CDR3nt: TGTGCCAGCAGCTTATGGACAGGGGGCGGCTATGGCTACACCTTC; CDR3aa: CASSLWTGGGYGYTF; d_gene: TRBD1; abundance: once; v_gene: TRBV7-9; len: 15; j_gene: TRBJ1-2
CDR3nt: TGTGCCAGCAGTGACTCGGGACAAAAAGTTTTACTGGATAGCAATCAGCCCCAGCATTTT; CDR3aa: CASSDSGQKVLLDSNQPQHF; d_gene: -; abundance: -; v_gene: TRBV2; len: 20; j_gene: TRBJ1-5
CDR3nt: TGTGCCAGCAGCTGGCGGCGGGGGAGAGGCGAGCAGTACTTC; CDR3aa: CASSWRRGRGEQYF; d_gene: TRBD2; abundance: -; v_gene: TRBV11-2; len: 14; j_gene: TRBJ2-7
CDR3nt: TGTGCCAGCAGTCATATACGGGGGGCCACGAACACTGAAGCTTTCTTT; CDR3aa: CASSHIRGATNTEAFF; d_gene: -; abundance: -; v_gene: TRBV27; len: 16; j_gene: TRBJ1-1
CDR3nt: TGCAGTGCTAGTCCGGGAGGCGAGCAGTACTTC; CDR3aa: CSASPGGEQYF; d_gene: TRBD2; abundance: -; v_gene: TRBV20-1; len: 11; j_gene: TRBJ2-7
CDR3nt: TGTGCCAGCAGCTTGCGCGCTCGGGAGAACACAGATACGCAGTATTTT; CDR3aa: CASSLRARENTDTQYF; d_gene: -; abundance: once; v_gene: TRBV5-4; len: 16; j_gene: TRBJ2-3
CDR3nt: TGTGCCAGCAGCTTTTCTTACGAGCAGTACTTC; CDR3aa: CASSFSYEQYF; d_gene: -; abundance: -; v_gene: TRBV7-8; len: 11; j_gene: TRBJ2-7
CDR3nt: TGCGCCAGCAGCGGCCACAGGGGAGAGGGTGAAGCTTTCTTT; CDR3aa: CASSGHRGEGEAFF; d_gene: TRBD1; abundance: -; v_gene: TRBV5-1; len: 14; j_gene: TRBJ1-1
CDR3nt: TGTGCCTGGAGGACGGGACAAACGTTAACCAATGAGCAGTTCTTC; CDR3aa: CAWRTGQTLTNEQFF; d_gene: -; abundance: -; v_gene: TRBV30; len: 15; j_gene: TRBJ2-1
CDR3nt: TGTGCCAGCAGCAGGCCCAGGAACTACGAGCAGTACTTC; CDR3aa: CASSRPRNYEQYF; d_gene: -; abundance: -; v_gene: TRBV21-1; len: 13; j_gene: TRBJ2-7
CDR3nt: TGCGCCAGCAGCCAAGATCTACCGGGACAGGGAGGGAATGAGCAGTTCTTC; CDR3aa: CASSQDLPGQGGNEQFF; d_gene: TRBD1; abundance: -; v_gene: TRBV4-1; len: 17; j_gene: TRBJ2-1
CDR3nt: TGTGCCAGCAGTTCCAGGGACAGGGCTAGCAATCAGCCCCAGCATTTT; CDR3aa: CASSSRDRASNQPQHF; d_gene: TRBD1; abundance: -; v_gene: TRBV28; len: 16; j_gene: TRBJ1-5
CDR3nt: TGTGCCACCAGCAGAGGGCCTAGCGGGAGGGTAGGCGTCACCGGGGAGCTGTTTTTT; CDR3aa: CATSRGPSGRVGVTGELFF; d_gene: TRBD2; abundance: -; v_gene: TRBV15; len: 19; j_gene: TRBJ2-2
CDR3nt: TGTGCCAGCTCACTAACCACCGGGACAGGGGCATACTACGAGCAGTACTTC; CDR3aa: CASSLTTGTGAYYEQYF; d_gene: TRBD1; abundance: -; v_gene: TRBV18; len: 17; j_gene: TRBJ2-7
CDR3nt: TGTGCCAGCAGCTTAAGGGCACCTAAGGGGCCTTATGAAAAACTGTTTTTT; CDR3aa: CASSLRAPKGPYEKLFF; d_gene: -; abundance: -; v_gene: TRBV11-2; len: 17; j_gene: TRBJ1-4
CDR3nt: TGTGCCAGCACCAACTGGACAGAGACGACCGGGGAGCTGTTTTTT; CDR3aa: CASTNWTETTGELFF; d_gene: -; abundance: -; v_gene: TRBV28; len: 15; j_gene: TRBJ2-2
CDR3nt: TGTGCCATCGAAGCGGGGGAAACCTACGAGCAGTACTTC; CDR3aa: CAIEAGETYEQYF; d_gene: TRBD2; abundance: -; v_gene: TRBV5-3; len: 13; j_gene: TRBJ2-7
CDR3nt: TGTGCCAGCAGCCGTGAGGCTAGCGGGAGGGCCGCAGATACGCAGTATTTT; CDR3aa: CASSREASGRAADTQYF; d_gene: TRBD2; abundance: -; v_gene: TRBV7-9; len: 17; j_gene: TRBJ2-3
CDR3nt: TGTGCCAGCAGCCCTCGAGAACGGCAGGGTCCCTACGAGCAGTACTTC; CDR3aa: CASSPRERQGPYEQYF; d_gene: -; abundance: -; v_gene: TRBV7-6; len: 16; j_gene: TRBJ2-7
CDR3nt: TGTGCCAGCAGTTGCAGACTAGCGGGAGTGTCAGATACGCAGTATTTT; CDR3aa: CASSCRLAGVSDTQYF; d_gene: TRBD2; abundance: once; v_gene: TRBV6-5; len: 16; j_gene: TRBJ2-3
CDR3nt: TGTGCCAGCAGCTCCGCCCCGACAGGGTCATGGTGGGAGCAGTACTTC; CDR3aa: CASSSAPTGSWWEQYF; d_gene: TRBD1; abundance: -; v_gene: TRBV7-9; len: 16; j_gene: TRBJ2-7
CDR3nt: TGTGCCAGTAGTAACGGACAGGGCCATGCCAAAAACATTCAGTACTTC; CDR3aa: CASSNGQGHAKNIQYF; d_gene: TRBD1; abundance: -; v_gene: TRBV19; len: 16; j_gene: TRBJ2-4